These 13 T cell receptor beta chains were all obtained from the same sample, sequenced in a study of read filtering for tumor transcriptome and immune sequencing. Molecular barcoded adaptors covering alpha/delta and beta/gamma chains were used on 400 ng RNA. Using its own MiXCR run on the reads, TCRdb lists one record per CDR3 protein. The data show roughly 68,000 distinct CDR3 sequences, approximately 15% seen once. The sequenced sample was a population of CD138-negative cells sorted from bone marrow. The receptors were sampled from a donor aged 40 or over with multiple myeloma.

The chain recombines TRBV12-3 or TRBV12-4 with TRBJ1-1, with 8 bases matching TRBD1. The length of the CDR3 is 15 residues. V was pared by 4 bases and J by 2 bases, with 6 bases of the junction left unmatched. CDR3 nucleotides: TGTGCCAGCAGTTACCGGGACAGGCTAAACACTGAAGCTTTCTTT. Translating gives CASSYRDRLNTEAFF.

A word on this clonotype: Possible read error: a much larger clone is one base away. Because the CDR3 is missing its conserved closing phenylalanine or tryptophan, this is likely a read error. The DNA of the CDR3 is TGTGCCAGCAGCTTAGATGTCCTAGTAGGGGAGCTGTTTCTT. This encodes CASSLDVLVGELFL. The chain couples TRBV7-2 to TRBJ2-2; D uncertain. Germline CDR1 is SGHTA and CDR2 is FQGNSA. Trimming removed 1 base from V and 8 bases from J, with 11 bases in between. This CDR3 contains 14 residues.

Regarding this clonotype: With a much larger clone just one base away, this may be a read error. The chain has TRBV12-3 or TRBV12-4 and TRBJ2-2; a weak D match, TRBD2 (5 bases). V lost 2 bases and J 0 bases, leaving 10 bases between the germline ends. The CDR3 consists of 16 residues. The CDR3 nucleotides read TGTGCCAGCAGTTTATCCAACGGGGCGAACACCGGGGAGCTGTTTTTT. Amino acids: CASSLSNGANTGELFF.

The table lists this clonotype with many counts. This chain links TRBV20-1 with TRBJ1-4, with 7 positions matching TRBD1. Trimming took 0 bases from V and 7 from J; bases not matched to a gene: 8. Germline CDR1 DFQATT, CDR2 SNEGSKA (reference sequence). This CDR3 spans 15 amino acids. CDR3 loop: CSAREQTGLGEKLFF. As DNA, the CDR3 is TGCAGTGCTAGAGAGCAGACAGGGTTAGGTGAAAAACTGTTTTTT.

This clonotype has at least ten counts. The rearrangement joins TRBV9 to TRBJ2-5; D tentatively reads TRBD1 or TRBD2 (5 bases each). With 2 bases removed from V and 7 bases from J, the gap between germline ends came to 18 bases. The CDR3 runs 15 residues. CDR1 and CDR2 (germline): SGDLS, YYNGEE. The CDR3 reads CASSVGASPEGTQYF. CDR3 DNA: TGTGCCAGCAGCGTTGGGGCTTCGCCTGAGGGGACCCAGTACTTC.

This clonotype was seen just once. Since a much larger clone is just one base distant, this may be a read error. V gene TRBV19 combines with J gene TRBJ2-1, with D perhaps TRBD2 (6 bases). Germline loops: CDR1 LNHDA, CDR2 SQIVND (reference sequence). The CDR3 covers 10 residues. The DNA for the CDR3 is TGTGCCAGTAGCGGAGGGGAGCAGCTCTTC. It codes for CASSGGEQLF.

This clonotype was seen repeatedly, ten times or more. CDR3 loop: CASSKSGSNQPQHF. The CDR3 DNA is TGTGCCAGCAGCAAATCCGGTAGCAATCAGCCCCAGCATTTT. The V and J genes are TRBV21-1 and TRBJ1-5. TRBV21-1 is given as a pseudogene. This CDR3 has 14 residues.

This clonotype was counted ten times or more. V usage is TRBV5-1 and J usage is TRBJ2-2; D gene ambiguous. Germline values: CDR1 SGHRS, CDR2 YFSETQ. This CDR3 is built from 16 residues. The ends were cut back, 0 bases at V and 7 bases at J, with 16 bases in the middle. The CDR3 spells CASSLDGAMGIGELFF. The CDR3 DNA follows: TGCGCCAGCAGCTTGGACGGTGCGATGGGAATCGGGGAGCTGTTTTTT.

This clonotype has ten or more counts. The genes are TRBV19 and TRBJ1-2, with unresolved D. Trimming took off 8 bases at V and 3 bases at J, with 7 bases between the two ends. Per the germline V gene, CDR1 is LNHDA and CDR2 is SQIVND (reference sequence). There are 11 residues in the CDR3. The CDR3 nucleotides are TGTGCCAGTGTTACATACTATGGCTACACCTTC. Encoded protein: CASVTYYGYTF.

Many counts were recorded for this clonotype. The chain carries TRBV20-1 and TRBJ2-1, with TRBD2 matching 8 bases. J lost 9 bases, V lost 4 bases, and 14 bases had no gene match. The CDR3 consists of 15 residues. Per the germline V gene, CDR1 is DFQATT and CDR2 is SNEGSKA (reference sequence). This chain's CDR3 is CSANPPSGSAGEQFF. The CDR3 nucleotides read TGCAGTGCTAACCCTCCCAGCGGGAGTGCAGGTGAGCAGTTCTTC.

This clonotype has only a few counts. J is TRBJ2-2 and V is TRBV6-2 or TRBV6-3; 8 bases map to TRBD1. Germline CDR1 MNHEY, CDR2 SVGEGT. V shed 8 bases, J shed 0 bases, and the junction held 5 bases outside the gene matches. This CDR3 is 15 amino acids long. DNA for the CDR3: TGTGCCAGCGTAAGACAGGGGCCGAACACCGGGGAGCTGTTTTTT. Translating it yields CASVRQGPNTGELFF.

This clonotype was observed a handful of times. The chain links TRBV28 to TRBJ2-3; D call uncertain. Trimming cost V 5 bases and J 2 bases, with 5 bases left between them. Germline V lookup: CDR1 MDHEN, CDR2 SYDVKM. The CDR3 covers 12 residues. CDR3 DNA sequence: TGTGCCAGCAGTGAGGCCACAGATACGCAGTATTTT. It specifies CASSEATDTQYF.

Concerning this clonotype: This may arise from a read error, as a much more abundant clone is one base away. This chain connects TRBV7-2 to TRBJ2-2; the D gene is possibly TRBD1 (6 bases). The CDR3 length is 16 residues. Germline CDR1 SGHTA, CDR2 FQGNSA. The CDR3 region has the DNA TGTGCCAGCAGCTCCAGCCCCGGGACATACTTCGGGGAGCTGTCTTTT. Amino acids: CASSSSPGTYFGELSF.